This TCR beta chain was recovered during a study of shared clonotypes between healthy human individuals. Study background: Per-donor plates numbered three CD4 naive, three CD4 memory, two CD8 naive and one CD8 memory.

Clones were read by immunoSEQ multiplex PCR, and TCRdb kept only the in-frame ones, dropping some. The data contain some 2.4 million clones, 93% of them singletons. The germline CDR1 and CDR2 sequences are SGHRS and YFSETQ. This CDR3 has 16 residues. Trimming took 4 bases from V and 4 from J; bases not matched to a gene: 7. The source of this sequence is a man between 18 and 35 years old in good health. Some clones in this sample may be carry-over from other donors' samples. Material for sequencing was naive CD4+ T cells from PBMCs. The sample's subset: CD45RA+ positively selected. The V and J genes are TRBV5-1 and TRBJ2-1; the match to TRBD2 covers 11 bases. This chain's CDR3 is CASSVYLAGGYNEQFF. In nucleotides, the CDR3 is TGCGCCAGCAGCGTGTATTTAGCGGGAGGGTACAATGAGCAGTTCTTC. The full variable domain, rest sourced from reference TRBV5-1 and TRBJ2-1, is KAGVTQTPRYLIKTRGQQVTLSCSPISGHRSVSWYQQTPGQGLQFLFEYFSETQRNKGNFPGRFSGRQFSNSRSEMNVSTLELGDSALYLCASSVYLAGGYNEQFFGPGTRLTVL.